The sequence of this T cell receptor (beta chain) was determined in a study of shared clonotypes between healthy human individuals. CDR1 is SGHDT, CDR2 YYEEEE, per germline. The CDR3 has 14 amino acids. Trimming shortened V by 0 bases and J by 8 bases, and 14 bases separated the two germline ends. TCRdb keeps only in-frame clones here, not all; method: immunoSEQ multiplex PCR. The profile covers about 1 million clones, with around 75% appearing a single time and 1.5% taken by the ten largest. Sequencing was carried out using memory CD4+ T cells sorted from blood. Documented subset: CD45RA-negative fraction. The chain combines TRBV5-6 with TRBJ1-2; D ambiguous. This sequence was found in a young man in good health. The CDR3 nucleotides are TGTGCCAGCAGCTTGGTGTGGGGTTGGGAAGGCTACACCTTC. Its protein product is CASSLVWGWEGYTF.